A single sample gave rise to the 29 T cell receptor beta chains below, sequenced in a study of blood T cell repertoires in COVID-19. Measured with immunoSEQ multiplex PCR; TCRdb has only the in-frame clones, and not every one. The sample lists approximately 160,000 clones, around 74% seen once, with more than 3% in the top ten. The sequenced sample consisted of peripheral blood. The source is a woman older than 75 with acute or convalescent COVID-19.

This chain uses TRBV2 with TRBJ1-1, with 7 positions matching TRBD1. Germline CDR1 reads SNHLY; CDR2 reads FYNNEI. Losses at the gene ends were 4 bases for V and 1 base for J; bases not matched to a gene: 9. The CDR3 is made up of 16 amino acids. This CDR3 reads CASSVTGAIGNTEAFF. CDR3 coding DNA: TGTGCCAGCAGTGTCACAGGGGCGATCGGGAACACTGAAGCTTTCTTT. Full variable domain (remainder filled in from reference TRBV2 and TRBJ1-1): EPEVTQTPSHQVTQMGQEVILRCVPISNHLYFYWYRQILGQKVEFLVSFYNNEISEKSEIFDDQFSVERPDGSNFTLKIRSTKLEDSAMYFCASSVTGAIGNTEAFFGQGTRLTVV.

This chain connects TRBV25-1 to TRBJ1-3; D gene unclear. The V end was cut by 2 bases, the J end by 0 bases, with 8 bases between. Per germline, CDR1 MGHDK and CDR2 SYGVNS. The CDR3 covers 15 residues. CDR3 residues: CASSEIGSSGNTIYF. For the CDR3, the DNA is TGTGCCAGCAGTGAAATCGGTTCCTCTGGAAACACCATATATTTT.

This clone has only a few counts. This chain uses TRBV4-1 with TRBJ1-5, with a weak D call TRBD1 (6 bases). The CDR3 is made up of 13 amino acids. Germline CDR1 reads MGHRA; CDR2 reads YSYEKL. Trimming took 3 bases from V and 5 from J, leaving 8 bases between them. The CDR3 loop is CASSQDSYQPQHF. The CDR3 region has the DNA TGCGCCAGCAGCCAGGACAGCTATCAGCCCCAGCATTTT.

The rearrangement joins TRBV12-1 to TRBJ1-2; TRBD1 is taken as the D call from the table, unchecked against the DNA. TRBV12-1 is a listed pseudogene. The length of the CDR3 is 14 residues. The DNA for the CDR3 is TGTGCCAGCAGCTCGACAGGGGTTCAAGATGGCTACACCTTC. The encoded protein is CASSSTGVQDGYTF.

This clone was counted a few times. CDR3 residues: CASSRQPSNQPQHF. The CDR3 DNA reads as TGTGCCAGCAGCCGACAGCCTAGCAATCAGCCCCAGCATTTT. V is TRBV2 and J is TRBJ1-5, with a possible D match to TRBD1 (5 bases). CDR1 and CDR2 (germline): SNHLY, FYNNEI. This CDR3 has 14 amino acids. Trimming cost V 6 bases and J 0 bases, with 9 bases left between them.

In its sample, this clone was seen a few times. This chain links TRBV24-1 with TRBJ2-1; unclear D gene. V was trimmed by 2 bases and J by 3 bases, leaving 7 bases between them. Germline values: CDR1 KGHDR, CDR2 SFDVKD. The CDR3 contains 14 residues. CDR3 bases: TGTGCCACCAGTGATTCTAGGCTCTACAATGAGCAGTTCTTC. Its translation: CATSDSRLYNEQFF.

The chain joins TRBV5-6 to TRBJ2-2; D is perhaps TRBD1 (5 bases). The length of the CDR3 is 18 residues. V was pared by 0 bases and J by 1 base, with 16 bases between. Germline-derived CDR1 and CDR2 are SGHDT and YYEEEE. The CDR3 is CASSLEWHRRMNTGELFF. CDR3 DNA: TGTGCCAGCAGCTTGGAATGGCACAGGCGAATGAACACCGGGGAGCTGTTTTTT.

CDR3 sequence reads: CASSLQGGLRNEQFF. DNA of the CDR3: TGCGCCAGCAGCTTGCAAGGGGGCTTGAGGAATGAGCAGTTCTTC. The chain has TRBV5-1 and TRBJ2-1, with TRBD1 matching over 7 bases. Trimming cost V 1 base and J 7 bases; bases outside gene matches: 8. Germline V lookup: CDR1 SGHRS, CDR2 YFSETQ. The CDR3 runs 15 residues.

This chain joins TRBV19 and TRBJ1-6; D perhaps matches TRBD1 (5 bases). Trimming removed 7 bases at V and 7 bases at J, with 20 bases between. CDR3 size: 16 residues. Germline CDR1 and CDR2: LNHDA and SQIVND (reference sequence). The CDR3, as DNA: TGTGCCAGTAATGGGAGGGTGGGGACTCCGAATTCACCCCTCCACTTT. Its translation: CASNGRVGTPNSPLHF. The full variable domain, its missing parts supplied by reference TRBV19 and TRBJ1-6, is DGGITQSPKYLFRKEGQNVTLSCEQNLNHDAMYWYRQDPGQGLRLIYYSQIVNDFQKGDIAEGYSVSREKKESFPLTVTSAQKNPTAFYLCASNGRVGTPNSPLHFGNGTRLTVT.

This chain connects TRBV6-5 to TRBJ1-3; D is perhaps TRBD1 (5 bases). CDR3 length: 13 residues. Germline CDR1 reads MNHEY; CDR2 reads SVGAGI. The V and J ends lost 5 bases and 0 bases respectively, with 5 bases between them. The chain's CDR3 is CASSTGSGNTIYF. For the CDR3, the DNA is TGTGCCAGCAGTACAGGCTCTGGAAACACCATATATTTT.

The rearrangement links TRBV7-8 to TRBJ2-1, with 11 bases aligning to TRBD2. The germline CDR1 and CDR2 sequences are SGHVS and FQNEAQ. The CDR3 covers 14 residues. Trimming at V came to 5 bases and at J to 7 bases, leaving 4 bases not matched to a gene. CDR3 sequence reads: CASSKGLAVNEQFF. The CDR3 DNA follows: TGTGCCAGCAGCAAGGGACTAGCGGTGAATGAGCAGTTCTTC.

The chain uses TRBV19 and TRBJ1-1; D gene uncertain. The CDR3 runs to 13 residues. Germline lookup yields CDR1 LNHDA and CDR2 SQIVND (reference sequence). V lost 6 bases, J lost 3 bases, and 11 bases lay in between. The DNA of the CDR3 is TGTGCCAGTAGCCAACGGGGAGACACTGAAGCTTTCTTT. Translating it yields CASSQRGDTEAFF. Supplemented by reference TRBV19 and TRBJ1-1, the full variable domain reads DGGITQSPKYLFRKEGQNVTLSCEQNLNHDAMYWYRQDPGQGLRLIYYSQIVNDFQKGDIAEGYSVSREKKESFPLTVTSAQKNPTAFYLCASSQRGDTEAFFGQGTRLTVV.

The rearrangement uses TRBV5-1 and TRBJ1-1; 7 nucleotides line up with TRBD1. Germline CDR1 and CDR2: SGHRS and YFSETQ. The junction had 2 bases not matched to a gene; V was cut back by 2 bases and J by 1 base. The CDR3 is 14 amino acids. DNA for the CDR3: TGCGCCAGCAGCTTCCGGACAGGGAACACTGAAGCTTTCTTT. This translates into CASSFRTGNTEAFF.

The rearrangement joins TRBV7-2 to TRBJ2-2; D not resolved. V lost 1 base and J lost 2, with 5 bases in between. CDR3 length equals 14 residues. Germline lookup yields CDR1 SGHTA and CDR2 FQGNSA. Here the CDR3 reads CASSLVTNTGELFF. In DNA, the CDR3 is TGTGCCAGCAGCTTAGTCACAAACACCGGGGAGCTGTTTTTT.

V and J are TRBV19 and TRBJ1-5; perhaps TRBD1 as D (5 bases). V was shortened by 3 bases and J by 4 bases, with 16 bases between the two germline ends. The CDR3 contains 16 residues. The germline gives CDR1 LNHDA, CDR2 SQIVND (reference sequence). The CDR3 DNA reads as TGTGCCAGTAGTATCGCTGGAGGGGTGGAAAATCAGCCCCAGCATTTT. Amino acid sequence: CASSIAGGVENQPQHF. The full variable domain, its missing parts supplied by reference TRBV19 and TRBJ1-5, is DGGITQSPKYLFRKEGQNVTLSCEQNLNHDAMYWYRQDPGQGLRLIYYSQIVNDFQKGDIAEGYSVSREKKESFPLTVTSAQKNPTAFYLCASSIAGGVENQPQHFGDGTRLSIL.

The V gene is TRBV10-3, the J gene TRBJ2-1; 8 nucleotides line up with TRBD2. CDR1 is ENHRY, CDR2 SYGVKD, per germline. The CDR3 sequence is 13 residues long. Trimming cost V 10 bases and J 1 base; bases outside gene matches: 3. CDR3 coding DNA: TGTGCCACACTAGCGGAATCCTACAATGAGCAGTTCTTC. Its protein product is CATLAESYNEQFF.

The V gene is TRBV27, the J gene TRBJ1-2; tentative D call: TRBD1 (6 bases). The CDR3 consists of 12 residues. V was clipped by 3 bases and J by 7 bases, with 9 bases between them. In germline, CDR1 is MNHEY, CDR2 SMNVEV (reference sequence). Written as DNA, the CDR3 is TGTGCCAGCAGTTTCAGGGGCGGTGGCTACACCTTC. This codes for CASSFRGGGYTF.

This chain links TRBV3-1 (or the pseudogene TRBV3-2) with TRBJ2-5, with 10 bases identical to TRBD1. V lost 8 bases to trimming and J lost 4 bases; unmatched junction nucleotides: 13. Germline V lookup: CDR1 LGHDT, CDR2 YNNKEL (reference sequence). The CDR3 covers 16 residues. The CDR3 DNA follows: TGTGCCAGCCAACTAGGGACAGGGGTGGGCGGAGAGACCCAGTACTTC. Translating it yields CASQLGTGVGGETQYF.

The chain is built from TRBV19 and TRBJ1-4; possible D gene TRBD1, 5 bases. CDR3 length equals 15 residues. CDR1 and CDR2 (germline): LNHDA, SQIVND (reference sequence). V was trimmed by 5 bases and J by 8 bases, leaving 18 bases between them. CDR3 in DNA: TGTGCCAGTAGTGAGAGGAGGGGAATGGGCGAAAAACTGTTTTTT. Protein sequence: CASSERRGMGEKLFF.

This clone was seen a handful of times. The chain recombines TRBV6-7 with TRBJ1-4, with 7 bases fitting TRBD1. TRBV6-7 belongs to the ORF category, with a function that is uncertain. CDR3 length equals 16 residues. V trimming: 7 bases; J trimming: 8 bases; junction bases outside the gene matches: 16. CDR3 region: CASKYRGVRVREKLFF. CDR3 coding DNA: TGTGCCAGCAAATACAGGGGTGTTAGGGTCCGGGAAAAACTGTTTTTT.

V and J are TRBV5-1 and TRBJ2-7; TRBD1 might be the D (6 bases). The CDR3 is made up of 16 amino acids. Trimming pared 0 bases from V and 0 bases from J, leaving 13 bases between. Germline CDR1 SGHRS, CDR2 YFSETQ. CDR3 amino acids: CASSLDGGESSYEQYF. The DNA of the CDR3 is TGCGCCAGCAGCTTGGATGGGGGCGAAAGCTCCTACGAGCAGTACTTC.

This clone was counted only a few times. The chain carries TRBV5-1 and TRBJ1-1; 7 positions agree with TRBD1. There are 14 residues in the CDR3. J lost 4 bases, V lost 3 bases, and 6 bases had no gene match. Germline V lookup: CDR1 SGHRS, CDR2 YFSETQ. The CDR3 reads CASSSGTASTEAFF. The CDR3, as DNA: TGCGCCAGCAGCTCCGGGACAGCTTCCACTGAAGCTTTCTTT.

This clone was counted only a few times. The gene calls are TRBV12-3 or TRBV12-4 and TRBJ1-4; 9 positions match TRBD1. V gave up 3 bases and J gave up 13 bases; unmatched junction bases: 3. This CDR3 contains 12 residues. CDR3 in amino acids: CASSFNRGRLFF. The CDR3 DNA sequence: TGTGCCAGCAGTTTCAACAGGGGGCGACTGTTTTTT.

This chain uses TRBV18 with TRBJ2-7; possibly TRBD2 for D (5 bases). The CDR3 consists of 13 residues. Trimming shortened V by 0 bases and J by 3 bases, and 6 bases separated the two germline ends. Looked up from germline, CDR1 is KGHSH and CDR2 is LQKENI. The CDR3 reads CASSPPRDYEQYF. CDR3 nucleotide sequence: TGTGCCAGCTCACCACCGAGGGACTACGAGCAGTACTTC.

The V and J genes are TRBV11-3 and TRBJ2-1; TRBD2 agrees at 7 bases. V lost 0 bases and J lost 4; bases outside the gene matches: 3. The CDR3 is 15 residues long. Germline CDR1 is SGHNT and CDR2 is YENEEA. CDR3 sequence (DNA): TGTGCCAGCAGCTTAGAGGCTAGCGGATACAATGAGCAGTTCTTC. Translation: CASSLEASGYNEQFF.

In its sample, this clone was seen once. The chain couples TRBV2 to TRBJ1-1, with a tentative D call TRBD1 (6 bases). Trimming pared 5 bases from V and 4 bases from J, leaving 8 bases between. CDR3 size: 12 residues. CDR1 SNHLY and CDR2 FYNNEI come from the germline V gene. CDR3 DNA sequence: TGTGCCAGCAGTACAGGGCTCACTGAAGCTTTCTTT. Translating gives CASSTGLTEAFF. Based on the CDR3 plus reference TRBV2 and TRBJ1-1, the full variable domain is EPEVTQTPSHQVTQMGQEVILRCVPISNHLYFYWYRQILGQKVEFLVSFYNNEISEKSEIFDDQFSVERPDGSNFTLKIRSTKLEDSAMYFCASSTGLTEAFFGQGTRLTVV.

This clone is a singleton in its sample. This chain links TRBV29-1 with TRBJ2-6; D possibly corresponds to TRBD1 (5 bases). In germline, CDR1 is SQVTM, CDR2 ANQGSEA. Trimming took off 6 bases at V and 0 bases at J, with 6 bases between the two ends. This CDR3 has 13 amino acids. The DNA of the CDR3 is TGCAGCGTCCAGGGCTCTGGGGCCAACGTCCTGACTTTC. Amino acids: CSVQGSGANVLTF.

This clone has only one observation. The rearrangement uses TRBV5-1 and TRBJ1-5; TRBD1 agrees at 7 bases. CDR3 size: 14 residues. Germline values: CDR1 SGHRS, CDR2 YFSETQ. The ends lost 4 bases at V and 4 bases at J; junction bases unmatched: 5. The CDR3 spells CASSPGQQNQPQHF. CDR3 DNA: TGCGCCAGCAGCCCGGGACAGCAAAATCAGCCCCAGCATTTT.

J is TRBJ1-4 and V is TRBV10-2; 10 bases are a match to TRBD1. The V segment lost 6 bases and the J segment 6 bases; nucleotides outside the gene matches: 7. The CDR3 is made up of 15 amino acids. Germline assignment: CDR1 WSHSY and CDR2 SAAADI. CDR3 nucleotides: TGCGCCAGCAGGACCGGGACAGGGGCTCATGAAAAACTGTTTTTT. Protein sequence: CASRTGTGAHEKLFF.